These 23 T cell receptor beta chains were all obtained from the same sample, sequenced in a study of early T cells in non-severe SARS-CoV-2 infection. MiXCR was run by TCRdb on the 5' RACE reads, yielding one entry per CDR3 protein. The profile shows about 48,000 distinct CDR3 sequences, about 10% of them singletons. Specimen: whole blood. These receptors all stem from an adult who was a healthcare worker with PCR-confirmed SARS-CoV-2 infection or an uninfected control (not recorded which).

On this clonotype: Compared with germline, one end of the junction differs, possibly owing to a read error. The chain is built from TRBV5-5 and TRBJ1-6, with D hard to call. This CDR3 has 16 amino acids. Germline V gene data show CDR1 as SGHKS and CDR2 as YYEKEE (reference sequence). CDR3 sequence: CASSLSGFTLNSPLPF. The CDR3 bases are TGTGCCAGCAGCTTGTCGGGATTTACACTTAATTCACCCCTCCCCTTT.

This clonotype was counted a few times. The chain joins TRBV7-2 to TRBJ2-5; no definite D call. The germline V and J ends were trimmed by 1 base and 3 bases, with 12 bases remaining between them. Germline V gives CDR1 SGHTA, CDR2 FQGNSA. The CDR3 is 15 residues long. CDR3 nucleotides: TGTGCCAGCAGCTTAGGAAACTCGCGGAAAGAGACCCAGTACTTC. The encoded protein is CASSLGNSRKETQYF.

This clonotype was seen more than once but under ten times. This chain links TRBV3-1 with TRBJ1-6; maybe TRBD1 (5 bases). Looked up from germline, CDR1 is LGHDT and CDR2 is YNNKEL (reference sequence). Trimming stripped 1 base from V and 7 bases from J, with 17 bases between. The CDR3 loop spans 17 amino acids. The CDR3 DNA follows: TGTGCCAGCAGCCAAGGTTTCACCGGGGACCGGAATTCACCCCTCCACTTT. This encodes CASSQGFTGDRNSPLHF.

This clonotype appeared many times. This chain links TRBV7-9 with TRBJ2-3, with 10 nucleotides matching TRBD1. V lost 5 bases to trimming and J lost 9 bases; unmatched junction nucleotides: 5. The CDR3 length is 13 residues. CDR1 is SEHNR and CDR2 is FQNEAQ in the germline V gene (reference sequence). The CDR3 spells CASSPGQGRTQYF. The CDR3 nucleotides are TGTGCCAGCAGCCCGGGACAGGGGAGGACGCAGTATTTT.

The rearrangement links TRBV3-1 to TRBJ2-5, with D unresolved. With 1 base removed from V and 0 bases from J, the gap between germline ends came to 12 bases. Looked up from germline, CDR1 is LGHDT and CDR2 is YNNKEL (reference sequence). The CDR3 sequence is 16 residues long. CDR3 DNA: TGTGCCAGCAGCCAAGCAACCGTGGGCCACCAAGAGACCCAGTACTTC. This encodes CASSQATVGHQETQYF.

In this sample, this clonotype turned up many times. The V and J genes are TRBV12-3 or TRBV12-4 and TRBJ2-2; D not resolved. The V and J ends lost 5 bases and 0 bases respectively, with 10 bases between them. The CDR3 spans 15 residues. Here the CDR3 reads CASSAYRTNTGELFF. The CDR3 DNA reads TGTGCCAGCAGTGCCTATCGGACGAACACCGGGGAGCTGTTTTTT.

This clonotype was detected many times. The chain recombines TRBV28 with TRBJ2-1, with TRBD2 identical over 9 bases. This CDR3 has 15 amino acids. The junction had 4 bases not matched to a gene; V was cut back by 1 base and J by 6 bases. Germline CDR1 and CDR2: MDHEN and SYDVKM. The CDR3 region is CASSLYGLATNEQFF. In nucleotides, the CDR3 is TGTGCCAGCAGTTTATATGGACTAGCGACCAATGAGCAGTTCTTC.

This clonotype appeared a few times. V and J are TRBV24-1 and TRBJ1-5, with unresolved D. V dropped 4 bases and J dropped 4 bases, with 4 bases sitting between them. Germline V lookup: CDR1 KGHDR, CDR2 SFDVKD. This CDR3 is built from 12 residues. CDR3 coding DNA: TGTGCCACCAGTGACCCGAATCAGCCCCAGCATTTT. Residues: CATSDPNQPQHF.

CDR3 coding DNA: TGCAGTGCTAGCAGCCTAGCGGGAGGAAGCTCCTACAATGAGCAGTTCTTC. Encoded protein: CSASSLAGGSSYNEQFF. The rearrangement joins TRBV20-1 to TRBJ2-1; 11 bases align to TRBD2. The trim removed 3 bases at V and 0 bases at J, leaving 7 bases unmatched. The CDR3 runs to 17 residues. CDR1 is DFQATT and CDR2 is SNEGSKA in the germline V gene (reference sequence).

This chain uses TRBV10-2 with TRBJ2-7; 7 positions agree with TRBD2. Germline V gives CDR1 WSHSY, CDR2 SAAADI. J was trimmed by 11 bases and V by 7 bases; bases with no gene match: 17. This CDR3 contains 14 residues. In DNA form, the CDR3 reads TGCGCCAGCATCCCATCGGGAGGTGCAAGAACGGAGTACTTC. It translates to CASIPSGGARTEYF.

This clonotype came up a few times. The chain links TRBV5-4 to TRBJ2-3; D could derive from TRBD1 or TRBD2 (5 bases each). This CDR3 has 12 residues. V was cut by 4 bases and J by 4 bases, with 7 bases left in between. The V gene's germline CDR1 is SGHNT and CDR2 YYREEE (reference sequence). Here the CDR3 reads CASSRGPDTQYF. The CDR3 DNA reads TGTGCCAGCAGCCGGGGACCAGATACGCAGTATTTT.

This chain connects TRBV18 to TRBJ1-4; tentatively, D is TRBD1 (6 bases). Trimming took off 4 bases at V and 7 bases at J, with 16 bases between the two ends. The germline CDR1 and CDR2 sequences are KGHSH and LQKENI. This CDR3 is built from 15 residues. The chain's CDR3 is CASSLTWGAGEKLFF. CDR3 DNA sequence: TGTGCCAGCTCACTCACGTGGGGGGCTGGTGAAAAACTGTTTTTT.

This clonotype was recorded at least ten times. The chain carries TRBV12-3 or TRBV12-4 and TRBJ1-1; the D gene is possibly TRBD1 (5 bases). V was shortened by 3 bases and J by 3 bases, with 14 bases between the two germline ends. The CDR3 has 15 amino acids. The DNA of the CDR3 is TGTGCCAGCAGTTTCACGGGGCCGCTGTACACTGAAGCTTTCTTT. Amino acids: CASSFTGPLYTEAFF.

This clonotype was seen many times. The chain links TRBV4-1 to TRBJ1-2; tentatively, D is TRBD1 (5 bases). CDR1 is MGHRA, CDR2 YSYEKL, per germline. The V gene lost 0 bases and the J gene lost 4 bases, with 15 bases spanning the gap. This CDR3 region has 16 residues. In nucleotides, the CDR3 is TGCGCCAGCAGCCAAGAAGGGAATTTGGGACCCTATGGCTACACCTTC. Encoded protein: CASSQEGNLGPYGYTF.

This clonotype was seen many times. This chain joins TRBV11-1 and TRBJ1-1; no definite D call. The CDR3 covers 15 residues. V lost 0 bases and J 1 base, leaving 9 bases between the germline ends. In germline, CDR1 is SGHAT, CDR2 FQDESV (reference sequence). The CDR3 DNA sequence: TGTGCCAGCAGCTTAGCAGGAACGGAGAACACTGAAGCTTTCTTT. Translation: CASSLAGTENTEAFF.

The chain uses TRBV7-8 and TRBJ2-7, with D unclear. CDR1 and CDR2 (germline): SGHVS, FQNEAQ. The CDR3 loop spans 15 amino acids. Between the trimmed V and J ends, which lost 1 base and 0 bases, there was a span of 10 bases. Here the CDR3 reads CASSLGRDRSYEQYF. DNA for the CDR3: TGTGCCAGCAGCTTAGGAAGGGATCGCTCCTACGAGCAGTACTTC.

This clonotype came up many times. This chain links TRBV3-1 with TRBJ1-1; D might be TRBD1 (5 bases). Germline values: CDR1 LGHDT, CDR2 YNNKEL (reference sequence). CDR3 length: 14 residues. The V and J ends lost 0 bases and 4 bases respectively, with 9 bases between them. The CDR3 sequence: CASSQEVTGTEAFF. CDR3 bases: TGTGCCAGCAGCCAAGAGGTCACAGGCACTGAAGCTTTCTTT.

This clonotype occurred many times. CDR3 DNA: TGTGCCAGCAGCTTCTGGGACCAATACAATGAGCAGTTCTTC. Translation gives CASSFWDQYNEQFF. The rearrangement joins TRBV5-8 to TRBJ2-1, with D perhaps assigned TRBD1 or TRBD2 (5 bases each). Germline lookup yields CDR1 SGHTS and CDR2 YDEGEE. The CDR3 runs to 14 residues. V dropped 2 bases and J dropped 4 bases, with 10 bases sitting between them.

In its sample, this clonotype was seen a few times. CDR3: CASSSPLGTGRFGETQYF. The CDR3 DNA sequence: TGTGCCAGCAGTTCCCCCCTTGGGACAGGGAGGTTTGGGGAGACCCAGTACTTC. The chain is built from TRBV28 and TRBJ2-5, with 9 bases that match TRBD1. The CDR3 totals 18 residues. With 4 bases clipped from V and 5 bases from J, the junction kept 17 bases outside the gene matches. Germline V gene lookup returns CDR1 MDHEN and CDR2 SYDVKM.

This clonotype was recorded at least ten times. The J gene is TRBJ1-2, the V gene TRBV28; possible D gene TRBD1, 6 bases. Germline CDR1 reads MDHEN; CDR2 reads SYDVKM. With 6 bases removed from V and 13 bases from J, the gap between germline ends came to 15 bases. The CDR3 is 11 amino acids. The CDR3, as DNA: TGTGCCAGCAGCAGCTACAGGGAAGTCACCTTC. As protein: CASSSYREVTF.

At least ten counts were recorded for this clonotype. Written as DNA, the CDR3 is TGTGCCAGCAGCTTCGTAGCGGGACCAAGCTACAATGAGCAGTTCTTC. This gives the protein CASSFVAGPSYNEQFF. V usage is TRBV7-2 and J usage is TRBJ2-1; the match to TRBD2 covers 8 bases. V gave up 3 bases and J gave up 3 bases; unmatched junction bases: 7. This CDR3 spans 16 amino acids. CDR1 SGHTA and CDR2 FQGNSA come from the germline V gene.

This clonotype came up a few times. The chain is built from TRBV4-1 and TRBJ2-1, with 9 nucleotides matching TRBD1. The CDR3 covers 19 residues. The V gene end was trimmed by 4 bases and the J gene end by 7 bases; junction bases not matched to a gene: 20. Germline-derived CDR1 and CDR2 are MGHRA and YSYEKL. CDR3 bases: TGCGCCAGCAGCCCCTTTGGGGGACAGGGCATGGGCGTGGAGAATGAGCAGTTCTTC. Encoded protein: CASSPFGGQGMGVENEQFF.

Many counts were recorded for this clonotype. The chain recombines TRBV7-9 with TRBJ2-3; TRBD2 matches at 7 bases. The CDR3 is 15 residues long. Per germline, CDR1 SEHNR and CDR2 FQNEAQ (reference sequence). Trimming cost V 5 bases and J 2 bases; bases outside gene matches: 7. CDR3 nucleotide sequence: TGTGCCAGCAGCCCTGACCGGGGGGTCACAGATACGCAGTATTTT. Its protein is CASSPDRGVTDTQYF.